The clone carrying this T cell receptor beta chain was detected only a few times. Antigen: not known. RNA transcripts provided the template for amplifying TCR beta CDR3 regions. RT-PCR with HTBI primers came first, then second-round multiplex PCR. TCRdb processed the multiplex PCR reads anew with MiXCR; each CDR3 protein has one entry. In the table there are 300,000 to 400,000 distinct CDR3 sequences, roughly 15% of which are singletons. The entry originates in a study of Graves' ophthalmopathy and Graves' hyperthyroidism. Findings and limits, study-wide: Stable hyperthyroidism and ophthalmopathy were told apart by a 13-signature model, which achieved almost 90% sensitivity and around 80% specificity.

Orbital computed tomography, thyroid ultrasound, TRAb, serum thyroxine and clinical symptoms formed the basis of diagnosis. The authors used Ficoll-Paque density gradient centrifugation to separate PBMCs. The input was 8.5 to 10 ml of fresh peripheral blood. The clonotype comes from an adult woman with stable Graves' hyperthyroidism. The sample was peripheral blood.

CDR3 DNA: TGTGCCAGCACTACCGGGACAGGGTACGAGCAGTACTTC. This translates into CASTTGTGYEQYF. The gene calls are TRBV11-2 and TRBJ2-7; 9 nucleotides agree with TRBD1. The germline V gene encodes CDR1 SGHAT and CDR2 FQNNGV. The ends lost 7 bases at V and 4 bases at J; junction bases unmatched: 5. The CDR3 runs 13 residues. Using reference TRBV11-2 and TRBJ2-7 for the parts outside the CDR3, the full variable domain is EAGVAQSPRYKIIEKRQSVAFWCNPISGHATLYWYQQILGQGPKLLIQFQNNGVVDDSQLPKDRFSAERLKGVDSTLKIQPAKLEDSAVYLCASTTGTGYEQYFGPGTRLTVT.